The 9 T cell receptor beta chains given below trace back to one sample, sequenced in a study of blood T cell repertoires in COVID-19. The protocol was immunoSEQ multiplex PCR, while the TCRdb copy is restricted to in-frame clones and leaves out a portion. The repertoire includes about 190,000 clones, 80% of them detected once, and around 6.9% sits in the top ten. Sequences were obtained from peripheral blood. All receptors come from a man in his sixties with acute or convalescent COVID-19.

The chain couples TRBV5-5 to TRBJ2-3; D uncertain. Per germline, CDR1 SGHKS and CDR2 YYEKEE (reference sequence). The length of the CDR3 is 14 residues. V gave up 1 base and J gave up 1 base, with 7 bases separating them. The CDR3 loop reads CASSLIPGTDTQYF. The CDR3 DNA follows: TGTGCCAGCAGCTTGATCCCTGGCACAGATACGCAGTATTTT.

This clone was counted a few times. The chain has TRBV30 and TRBJ1-5; a possible D gene is TRBD1 (6 bases). The CDR3 length is 16 residues. Trimming took off 4 bases at V and 0 bases at J, with 16 bases between the two ends. CDR1 is GTSNPN, CDR2 SVGIG, per germline (reference sequence). CDR3 coding DNA: TGTGCCTGGACGCGGGGGCGGGGACATAGCAATCAGCCCCAGCATTTT. Encoded protein: CAWTRGRGHSNQPQHF.

J is TRBJ2-1 and V is TRBV5-6; 12 nucleotides align to TRBD1. The CDR3 totals 19 residues. Looked up from germline, CDR1 is SGHDT and CDR2 is YYEEEE. The trim removed 3 bases at V and 5 bases at J, leaving 15 bases unmatched. For the CDR3, the DNA is TGTGCCAGCAGCTGGGGGACAGGGGGCGCAGCGGGAGTAAACAATGAGCAGTTCTTC. Translation gives CASSWGTGGAAGVNNEQFF.

This chain connects TRBV18 to TRBJ2-5, with 7 bases aligning to TRBD2. The V gene end was trimmed by 2 bases and the J gene end by 1 base; junction bases not matched to a gene: 4. Per germline, CDR1 KGHSH and CDR2 LQKENI. The CDR3 covers 15 residues. CDR3 bases: TGTGCCAGCTCACCAGATAGGACTAGCCAAGAGACCCAGTACTTC. Translated: CASSPDRTSQETQYF.

This clone was found once. The chain employs TRBV30 and TRBJ1-2; D perhaps matches TRBD1 (6 bases). In germline, CDR1 is GTSNPN, CDR2 SVGIG (reference sequence). CDR3 length: 12 residues. V was clipped by 6 bases and J by 4 bases, with 12 bases between them. DNA for the CDR3: TGTGCCTGTGACCGGGACATCTATGGCTACACCTTC. Translated: CACDRDIYGYTF.

The chain couples TRBV5-1 to TRBJ2-1; D is possibly TRBD2 (7 bases). V shed 6 bases and J shed 5 bases, with 21 bases lying between them. This CDR3 region has 16 residues. Germline V gene sequence: CDR1 SGHRS, CDR2 YFSETQ. As DNA, the CDR3 is TGCGCCAGCACTCCGGGCCCGGGGAGGGACAACAATGAGCAGTTCTTC. Translating it yields CASTPGPGRDNNEQFF.

V gene TRBV10-1 combines with J gene TRBJ1-4; 7 bases fit TRBD1. CDR1 WNHNN and CDR2 SYGVQD come from the germline V gene (reference sequence). There are 17 residues in the CDR3. With 5 bases clipped from V and 0 bases from J, the junction kept 9 bases outside the gene matches. The CDR3 coding sequence is TGCGCCAGCAGTAGACAGGGTCCTCTTGCAACTAATGAAAAACTGTTTTTT. This sequence encodes CASSRQGPLATNEKLFF.

This clone has a single count. The V call is TRBV9, the J call TRBJ2-1; D might be TRBD2 (5 bases). This CDR3 comprises 13 residues. The ends were cut back, 3 bases at V and 4 bases at J, with 8 bases in the middle. The germline CDR1 and CDR2 sequences are SGDLS and YYNGEE. The CDR3 nucleotides read TGTGCCAGCAGCGCGGACTCGTACAATGAGCAGTTCTTC. Amino acid sequence: CASSADSYNEQFF. The full variable domain, in which reference TRBV9 and TRBJ2-1 provide the parts outside the CDR3, is DSGVTQTPKHLITATGQRVTLRCSPRSGDLSVYWYQQSLDQGLQFLIQYYNGEERAKGNILERFSAQQFPDLHSELNLSSLELGDSALYFCASSADSYNEQFFGPGTRLTVL.

The chain combines TRBV4-1 with TRBJ1-2; weak D call: TRBD1 (6 bases). CDR1 is MGHRA and CDR2 is YSYEKL in the germline V gene. V was shortened by 1 base and J by 4 bases, with 13 bases between the two germline ends. There are 15 residues in the CDR3. The DNA for the CDR3 is TGCGCCAGCAGCCAAGGAAACAGGGCTATCTATGGCTACACCTTC. It encodes CASSQGNRAIYGYTF.